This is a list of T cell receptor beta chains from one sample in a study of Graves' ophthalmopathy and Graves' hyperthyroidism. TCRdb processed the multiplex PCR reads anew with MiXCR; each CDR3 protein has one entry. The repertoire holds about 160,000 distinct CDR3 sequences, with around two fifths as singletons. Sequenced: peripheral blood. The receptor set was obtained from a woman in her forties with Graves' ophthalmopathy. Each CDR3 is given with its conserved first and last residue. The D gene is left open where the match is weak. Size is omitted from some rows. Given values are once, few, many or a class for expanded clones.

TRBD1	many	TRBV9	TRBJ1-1	TGTGCCAGCAGCCCAGGGGGGACAGGGTTTACTGAAGCTTTCTTT	CASSPGGTGFTEAFF
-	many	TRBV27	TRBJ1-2	TGTGCCAGCAGTTCCTGGGATGGGTCCTATGGCTACACCTTC	CASSSWDGSYGYTF
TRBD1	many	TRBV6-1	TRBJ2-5	TGTGCCTACAGACAGGGGGAGACCCAGTACTTC	CAYRQGETQYF
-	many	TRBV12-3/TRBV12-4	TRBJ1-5	TGTGCCAGCAGTTTGGAGTTGGTCGATCAGCCCCAGCATTTT	CASSLELVDQPQHF
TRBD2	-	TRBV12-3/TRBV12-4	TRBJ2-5	TGTGCCAGCAGACCCCGGGGTAGCGGGGGGTACCAAGAGACCCAGTACTTC	CASRPRGSGGYQETQYF
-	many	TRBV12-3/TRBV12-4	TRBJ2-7	TGTGCCAGCAGTTTATCCGCAGGGGTTTCCTACGAGCAGTACTTC	CASSLSAGVSYEQYF
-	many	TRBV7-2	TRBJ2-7	TGTGCCAGCAGCCTCACCGGGACCCACGAGCAGTACTTC	CASSLTGTHEQYF
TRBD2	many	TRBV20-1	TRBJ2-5	TGCAGTGCTAGGTATCGACTAGCGCCGAAGACCCAGTACTTC	CSARYRLAPKTQYF
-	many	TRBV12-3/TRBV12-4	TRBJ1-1	TGTGCCAGCAGGAGCACACAGAACACTGAAGCTTTCTTT	CASRSTQNTEAFF
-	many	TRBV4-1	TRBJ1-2	TGCGCCAGCAGCCAAGACGGGTATGGCTACACCTTC	CASSQDGYGYTF
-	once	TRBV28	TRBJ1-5	TGTGCCAGCAGTTTATTAATTACGGGGGGCCAGCCCCAGCATTTT	CASSLLITGGQPQHF
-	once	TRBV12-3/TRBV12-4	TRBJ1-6	TGTGCCAGCAGTTTAGCGGGTCGATATAATTCACCCCTCCACTTT	CASSLAGRYNSPLHF
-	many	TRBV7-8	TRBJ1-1	TGTGCCAGCAGCTTATCCGGACAGCTGAACACTGAAGCTTTCTTT	CASSLSGQLNTEAFF
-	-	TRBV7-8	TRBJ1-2	TGTGCCAGCAGCCAAACAGGGTTCGGCTACACCTTC	CASSQTGFGYTF
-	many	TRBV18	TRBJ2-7	TGTGCCAGCTCCCCTCCTCAGCCCTCCTACGAGCAGTACTTC	CASSPPQPSYEQYF
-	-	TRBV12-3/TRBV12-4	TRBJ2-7	TGTGCCAGCAGTGACAGTCTGTCCGTCCACGAGCAGTACTTC	CASSDSLSVHEQYF
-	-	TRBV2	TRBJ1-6	TGTGCCAGCAGCCTCCTCTCGAGCTCCTATAATTCACCCCTCCACTTT	CASSLLSSSYNSPLHF
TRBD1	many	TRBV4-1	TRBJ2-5	TGCGCCAGCAGCCAAGACAGGGGGTCGGAGACCCAGTACTTC	CASSQDRGSETQYF
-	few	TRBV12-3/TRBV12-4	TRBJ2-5	TGTGCCAGCACCGGATCCCCTAGACAAGAGACCCAGTACTTC	CASTGSPRQETQYF
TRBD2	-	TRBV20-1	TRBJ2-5	TGCAGTGCTAGGACTAGCGGGACACCAGAACGGGGGACCCAGTACTTC	CSARTSGTPERGTQYF
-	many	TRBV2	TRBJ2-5	TGTGCCAGCAGTGAATGGGGCGGCGAGACCCAGTACTTC	CASSEWGGETQYF
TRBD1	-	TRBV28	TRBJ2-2	TGTGCCAGCAGTTCTCCTCGGTGGGACAGGCTTCGAGGGGAGCTGTTTTTT	CASSSPRWDRLRGELFF
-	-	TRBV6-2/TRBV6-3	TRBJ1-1	TGTGCCAGCTCCCCAGCGTGGCGGACTGAAGCTTTCTTT	CASSPAWRTEAFF
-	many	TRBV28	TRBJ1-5	TGTGCCAGCAGAGATGACAGAACTTATCAGCCCCAGCATTTT	CASRDDRTYQPQHF
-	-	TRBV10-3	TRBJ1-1	TGTGCCATCAGTGACCAGGGTCGGAACACTGAAGCTTTCTTT	CAISDQGRNTEAFF
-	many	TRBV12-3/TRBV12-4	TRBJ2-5	TGTGCCAGCAGTTCGGGTTATCAAGAGACCCAGTACTTC	CASSSGYQETQYF
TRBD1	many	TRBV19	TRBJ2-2	TGTGCCAGTAGGACAGGGGTCAACACCGGGGAGCTGTTTTTT	CASRTGVNTGELFF
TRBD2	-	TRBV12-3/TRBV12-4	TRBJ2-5	TGTGCCAGCAGCCAACCGGGACTAGCGATGGAGACCCAGTACTTC	CASSQPGLAMETQYF
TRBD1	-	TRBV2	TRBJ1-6	TGTGCCAGCCGGGACAGCGATTCACCCCTCCACTTT	CASRDSDSPLHF
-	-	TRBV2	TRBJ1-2	TGTGCCAGCAGTGAAGCGGGGGGGAGGAACTATGGCTACACCTTC	CASSEAGGRNYGYTF
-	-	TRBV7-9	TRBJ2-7	TGTGCCAGCAGCTTAGCGGACCTAACCCCCCACGAGCAGTACTTC	CASSLADLTPHEQYF
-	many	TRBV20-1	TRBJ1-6	TGCAGTGCTAACCTACTCGTTTTCGACGGGAATTCACCCCTCCACTTT	CSANLLVFDGNSPLHF
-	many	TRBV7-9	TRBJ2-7	TGTGCCAGCAGCTTGGGGCCAGGGTACGAGCAGTACTTC	CASSLGPGYEQYF
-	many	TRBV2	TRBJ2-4	TGTGCCAGCAGTGTAGGTGGGGCCGTGCATTCATGGTACTTC	CASSVGGAVHSWYF
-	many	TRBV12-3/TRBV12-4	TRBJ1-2	TGTGCCAGCAGTCCGCCCTATGGCTACACCTTC	CASSPPYGYTF
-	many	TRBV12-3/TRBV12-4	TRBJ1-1	TGTGCCAGCAGTCCCGATGACCCGAGGAGGGCTTTCTTT	CASSPDDPRRAFF
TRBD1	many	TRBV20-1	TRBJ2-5	TGCAGTGCTAGAGTTATCTACAGGGGAAAAGAGACCCAGTACTTC	CSARVIYRGKETQYF
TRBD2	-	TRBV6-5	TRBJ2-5	TGTGCCAGCACTTATGCGGGAGCCGGGGAAGAGACCCAGTACTTC	CASTYAGAGEETQYF
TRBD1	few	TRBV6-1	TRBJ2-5	TGTGCCAGCAGTGAAGCGACAGGGGGCCAAGAGACCCAGTACTTC	CASSEATGGQETQYF
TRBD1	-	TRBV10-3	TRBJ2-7	TGTGCCAGCAACTCACAGGGGGCCCCCTACGAGCAGTACTTC	CASNSQGAPYEQYF
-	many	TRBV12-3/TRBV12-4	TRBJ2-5	TGTGCCAGCAGTTTCCTATTGGAGACCCAGTACTTC	CASSFLLETQYF
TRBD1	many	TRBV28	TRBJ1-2	TGTGCCAGCAGTTTTCAGGGGGATGGCTACACCTTC	CASSFQGDGYTF